These 25 T cell receptor beta chains originate from one sample sequenced in a study of T cell repertoires and HLA-DP antigens. For these receptors, no antigen is known. Sequencing used immunoSEQ multiplex PCR; TCRdb keeps in-frame clones, though not all of them. There are some 110,000 clones in the sample; roughly 92% occur only once, and around 0.3% lies in the top ten. Sequencing used CD4+ T cells from PBMCs. The receptors come from a woman between 18 and 29 years old in good health and CMV-seronegative.

The chain is built from TRBV7-2 and TRBJ2-1; no clear D. V lost 0 bases, J lost 5 bases, and 2 bases lay in between. The germline gives CDR1 SGHTA, CDR2 FQGNSA. The CDR3 loop spans 12 amino acids. The CDR3 spells CASSLANNEQFF. In DNA, the CDR3 is TGTGCCAGCAGCTTAGCCAACAATGAGCAGTTCTTC.

V and J are TRBV6-5 and TRBJ2-2; D is unresolved. The germline gives CDR1 MNHEY, CDR2 SVGAGI. The CDR3 sequence is 12 residues long. The V gene lost 5 bases and the J gene lost 4 bases, with 5 bases spanning the gap. The CDR3 DNA is TGTGCCAGCAGTAAGGGCACCGGGGAGCTGTTTTTT. This translates into CASSKGTGELFF.

The sample holds one count of this clone. V usage is TRBV7-3 and J usage is TRBJ2-7, with D possibly matching TRBD2 (6 bases). This CDR3 comprises 15 residues. Germline V gene lookup returns CDR1 SGHTA and CDR2 FQGTGA. The V end was cut by 2 bases, the J end by 4 bases, with 15 bases between. The CDR3 loop is CASSLGGNIGYEQYF. The CDR3 DNA sequence: TGTGCCAGCAGCTTAGGCGGGAATATTGGATACGAGCAGTACTTC.

The gene calls are TRBV6-1 and TRBJ2-1; possible D gene TRBD2, 6 bases. CDR3 length: 16 amino acids. Looked up from germline, CDR1 is MNHNS and CDR2 is SASEGT. V dropped 4 bases and J dropped 0 bases, with 13 bases sitting between them. The CDR3 DNA reads as TGTGCCAGCAGTGCGAGGGGAGGCGGCTCCTACAATGAGCAGTTCTTC. It translates to CASSARGGGSYNEQFF.

The chain employs TRBV7-9 and TRBJ1-1; 8 nucleotides match TRBD1. Trimming at V came to 5 bases and at J to 2 bases, leaving 7 bases not matched to a gene. CDR3 size: 15 residues. Germline values: CDR1 SEHNR, CDR2 FQNEAQ (reference sequence). The CDR3 DNA reads TGTGCCAGCAGCCCGGGACAGGATCTTAACACTGAAGCTTTCTTT. It is translated as CASSPGQDLNTEAFF.

The chain links TRBV7-3 to TRBJ2-3; a possible D gene is TRBD2 (6 bases). Germline-derived CDR1 and CDR2 are SGHTA and FQGTGA. The CDR3 loop spans 15 amino acids. Trimming stripped 5 bases from V and 6 bases from J, with 18 bases between. This CDR3 is CASSRGTSGTDTQYF. In nucleotides, the CDR3 is TGTGCCAGCAGCCGAGGGACTTCCGGAACGGATACGCAGTATTTT.

The chain carries TRBV7-6 and TRBJ2-3, with 7 nucleotides matching TRBD1. Trimming removed 4 bases from V and 3 bases from J; junction bases left unmatched: 4. There are 14 residues in the CDR3. Per the germline V gene, CDR1 is SGHVS and CDR2 is FNYEAQ. CDR3 sequence: CASSSLQGTDTQYF. DNA for the CDR3: TGTGCCAGCAGCTCATTACAGGGGACAGATACGCAGTATTTT.

The chain uses TRBV11-1 and TRBJ2-3, with 9 bases fitting TRBD2. Germline V gene lookup returns CDR1 SGHAT and CDR2 FQDESV (reference sequence). This CDR3 contains 15 residues. V was pared by 1 base and J by 4 bases, with 3 bases of the junction left unmatched. Here the CDR3 DNA reads TGTGCCAGCAGCTTAGTAGCGGGAGTCCCAGATACGCAGTATTTT. Amino acid sequence: CASSLVAGVPDTQYF. Full variable domain (rest looked up from reference TRBV11-1 and TRBJ2-3): EAEVAQSPRYKITEKSQAVAFWCDPISGHATLYWYRQILGQGPELLVQFQDESVVDDSQLPKDRFSAERLKGVDSTLKIQPAELGDSAMYLCASSLVAGVPDTQYFGPGTRLTVL.

Only one count was recorded for this clone. The chain employs TRBV7-3 and TRBJ2-2; 7 nucleotides line up with TRBD1. Germline assignment: CDR1 SGHTA and CDR2 FQGTGA. This CDR3 region has 14 residues. V was pared by 5 bases and J by 8 bases, with 8 bases of the junction left unmatched. The CDR3 spells CASSRDRAGGELFF. CDR3 coding DNA: TGTGCCAGCAGCCGGGACAGAGCCGGGGGGGAGCTGTTTTTT. The full variable domain, its missing parts supplied by reference TRBV7-3 and TRBJ2-2, is GAGVSQTPSNKVTEKGKYVELRCDPISGHTALYWYRQSLGQGPEFLIYFQGTGAADDSGLPNDRFFAVRPEGSVSTLKIQRTERGDSAVYLCASSRDRAGGELFFGEGSRLTVL.

CDR3 sequence (DNA): TGTGCCAGCAGCGCCCCGGGACAGGGACCTCGAGACTATGGCTACACCTTC. Translated: CASSAPGQGPRDYGYTF. J is TRBJ1-2 and V is TRBV5-4; 9 bases fit TRBD1. Per the germline V gene, CDR1 is SGHNT and CDR2 is YYREEE (reference sequence). V lost 4 bases and J lost 3; bases outside the gene matches: 13. The CDR3 totals 17 residues.

The chain carries TRBV10-3 and TRBJ1-6; D perhaps matches TRBD1 (5 bases). This CDR3 is 16 amino acids long. Per the germline V gene, CDR1 is ENHRY and CDR2 is SYGVKD. Trimming cost V 0 bases and J 6 bases, with 12 bases left between them. The CDR3 protein is CAISESWGIGNSPLHF. In DNA form, the CDR3 reads TGTGCCATCAGTGAGTCCTGGGGCATCGGTAATTCACCCCTCCACTTT.

This clone was recorded once. The chain's CDR3 is CASSLGQGAYNEQFF. CDR3 nucleotides: TGTGCCAGCAGCTTAGGGCAGGGGGCGTACAATGAGCAGTTCTTC. The rearrangement links TRBV11-1 to TRBJ2-1; 8 nucleotides agree with TRBD1. With V trimmed by 1 base and J by 4 bases, 3 bases remained unmatched. Germline CDR1 and CDR2: SGHAT and FQDESV (reference sequence). There are 15 residues in the CDR3.

V is TRBV2 and J is TRBJ2-7, with D perhaps matching TRBD2 (5 bases). The V end lost 11 bases, the J end lost 2 bases, and 13 bases lay between the germline ends. This CDR3 has 12 amino acids. Germline V gives CDR1 SNHLY, CDR2 FYNNEI. This chain's CDR3 is CAGGRSAYEQYF. The CDR3 nucleotides are TGTGCCGGAGGCAGGTCTGCCTACGAGCAGTACTTC.

V is TRBV15 and J is TRBJ2-2, with D perhaps matching TRBD1 (5 bases). Trimming took 5 bases from V and 2 from J, leaving 12 bases between them. The CDR3 is 15 residues long. Germline V CDR1 and CDR2: LNHNV, YYDKDF (reference sequence). The CDR3 DNA is TGTGCCACCAGCCGCGACAGATTTAACACCGGGGAGCTGTTTTTT. Encoded protein: CATSRDRFNTGELFF.

The rearrangement joins TRBV5-1 to TRBJ2-7; D is perhaps TRBD1 or TRBD2 (5 bases each). CDR1 and CDR2 from the germline V gene are SGHRS and YFSETQ. CDR3 size: 14 residues. V was pared by 2 bases and J by 1 base, with 10 bases between. The CDR3 sequence: CASSLDGASYEQYF. CDR3 bases: TGCGCCAGCAGCTTAGACGGGGCTTCCTACGAGCAGTACTTC.

V gene TRBV5-4 combines with J gene TRBJ2-7, with 13 nucleotides matching TRBD2. Germline CDR1 SGHNT, CDR2 YYREEE (reference sequence). CDR3 length: 15 amino acids. The junction had 4 bases not matched to a gene; V was cut back by 4 bases and J by 3 bases. The chain's CDR3 is CASSPTSGRNYEQYF. CDR3 in DNA: TGTGCCAGCAGCCCGACTAGCGGGAGGAACTACGAGCAGTACTTC.

The chain recombines TRBV4-2 with TRBJ1-1, with D perhaps matching TRBD1 (6 bases). CDR1 is LGHNA, CDR2 YNFKEQ, per germline. Trimming shortened V by 3 bases and J by 2 bases, and 16 bases separated the two germline ends. The CDR3 sequence is 16 residues long. The chain's CDR3 is CASSHPSGELNTEAFF. The CDR3 nucleotides are TGTGCCAGCAGCCACCCCTCAGGGGAACTAAACACTGAAGCTTTCTTT.

The CDR3 region has the DNA TGTGCCAGCAGCTTAGGACAGGGGAGCACTGAAGCTTTCTTT. It is translated as CASSLGQGSTEAFF. V usage is TRBV11-3 and J usage is TRBJ1-1, with TRBD1 matching over 8 bases. In germline, CDR1 is SGHNT, CDR2 YENEEA. The J segment lost 4 bases and the V segment lost 1 base, leaving 2 bases of the junction unmatched. The CDR3 loop spans 14 amino acids.

This clone was observed a single time. The V and J genes are TRBV23-1 and TRBJ2-7; TRBD2 matches at 13 bases. TRBV23-1 is marked as an open reading frame, function uncertain. V shed 7 bases and J 7 bases; nucleotides not matched to a gene: 7. There are 14 residues in the CDR3. The CDR3 protein is CASIGLAGVLEQYF. DNA of the CDR3: TGCGCCAGCATTGGACTAGCGGGAGTCCTTGAGCAGTACTTC.

The V call is TRBV6-1, the J call TRBJ2-1; no clear D gene. Trimming cost V 4 bases and J 4 bases, with 8 bases left between them. Germline V CDR1 and CDR2: MNHNS, SASEGT. The CDR3 is 13 residues long. This CDR3 is CASSASLYNEQFF. Here the CDR3 DNA reads TGTGCCAGCAGTGCTAGTCTTTACAATGAGCAGTTCTTC.

In DNA, the CDR3 is TGTGCCAGCAGCTTAGCGGGCGGGAGAGGCTACAATGAGCAGTTCTTC. This sequence encodes CASSLAGGRGYNEQFF. J is TRBJ2-1 and V is TRBV11-3, with TRBD2 matching 7 bases. Germline V lookup: CDR1 SGHNT, CDR2 YENEEA. The CDR3 length is 16 residues. The V gene end was trimmed by 1 base and the J gene end by 3 bases; junction bases not matched to a gene: 6.

The chain recombines TRBV11-2 with TRBJ2-2, with TRBD2 matching over 8 bases. Per the germline V gene, CDR1 is SGHAT and CDR2 is FQNNGV. The CDR3 has 16 amino acids. Trimming at V came to 5 bases and at J to 4 bases, leaving 9 bases not matched to a gene. Here the CDR3 DNA reads TGTGCCAGCAGCATAGCGGGAAGTGGCAGCACCGGGGAGCTGTTTTTT. Its protein is CASSIAGSGSTGELFF.

The chain joins TRBV7-2 to TRBJ2-6; TRBD1 matches 7 bases. This CDR3 comprises 19 residues. Trimming took 5 bases from V and 0 from J; bases not matched to a gene: 13. CDR1 SGHTA and CDR2 FQGNSA come from the germline V gene. The CDR3 loop is CASSRPPGRGSSGANVLTF. Written as DNA, the CDR3 is TGTGCCAGCAGCCGCCCCCCAGGCAGGGGGAGCTCTGGGGCCAACGTCCTGACTTTC.

This chain links TRBV6-6 with TRBJ2-3; D gene unclear. Germline V gene data show CDR1 as MNHNY and CDR2 as SVGAGI (reference sequence). The CDR3 is made up of 12 amino acids. V was trimmed by 4 bases and J by 2 bases, leaving 4 bases between them. The CDR3: CASSLDTDTQYF. The CDR3 DNA reads TGTGCCAGCAGTTTAGACACAGATACGCAGTATTTT.

This chain uses TRBV27 with TRBJ2-1; TRBD2 matches 16 bases. V gave up 1 base and J gave up 3 bases; unmatched junction bases: 12. Germline CDR1 is MNHEY and CDR2 is SMNVEV (reference sequence). The CDR3 runs to 21 residues. The CDR3: CASSLFPPGLAGGPIYNEQFF. As DNA, the CDR3 is TGTGCCAGCAGTTTATTTCCACCGGGACTAGCGGGAGGGCCAATCTACAATGAGCAGTTCTTC.